Shown below are 13 T cell receptor beta chains from a single sample sequenced in a study of shared clonotypes between healthy human individuals. TCRdb keeps only in-frame clones here, not all; method: immunoSEQ multiplex PCR. The sample holds 2 million to 2.5 million clones; about 94% are singletons and the top ten take less than 0.15%. What was sequenced was naive CD4+ T cells sorted from blood. Indicated subset: CD45RA+ positively selected. The receptors stem from a young man in good health.

The chain couples TRBV6-1 to TRBJ2-2; maybe TRBD2 (6 bases). Looked up from germline, CDR1 is MNHNS and CDR2 is SASEGT. The V gene lost 4 bases and the J gene lost 4 bases, with 16 bases spanning the gap. CDR3 length equals 16 residues. The CDR3, as DNA: TGTGCCAGCAGTGGACCCCGGCCCGGGGGCACCGGGGAGCTGTTTTTT. As protein: CASSGPRPGGTGELFF.

Note on this clone: Other DNA variants within this sample encode the same CDR3. The chain links TRBV5-1 to TRBJ2-5, with TRBD1 identical over 8 bases. The CDR3 has 15 amino acids. Germline V lookup: CDR1 SGHRS, CDR2 YFSETQ. With 0 bases clipped from V and 5 bases from J, the junction kept 6 bases outside the gene matches. The CDR3 reads CASSLVPGGRETQYF. In nucleotides, the CDR3 is TGCGCCAGCAGCTTGGTACCAGGGGGCAGGGAGACCCAGTACTTC.

V usage is TRBV5-8 and J usage is TRBJ1-5; 7 bases fit TRBD1. There are 15 residues in the CDR3. Germline lookup yields CDR1 SGHTS and CDR2 YDEGEE. The V segment lost 3 bases and the J segment 3 bases; nucleotides outside the gene matches: 6. The CDR3 sequence: CASSSGTAPNQPQHF. As DNA, the CDR3 is TGTGCCAGCAGCTCCGGGACAGCGCCCAATCAGCCCCAGCATTTT. The full variable domain, with the rest looked up from reference TRBV5-8 and TRBJ1-5, is EAGVTQSPTHLIKTRGQQATLRCSPISGHTSVYWYQQALGLGLQFLLWYDEGEERNRGNFPPRFSGRQFPNYSSELNVNALELEDSALYLCASSSGTAPNQPQHFGDGTRLSIL.

This chain joins TRBV10-3 and TRBJ1-6; 9 bases fit TRBD1. The CDR3 spans 14 residues. Germline V gene sequence: CDR1 ENHRY, CDR2 SYGVKD. V lost 10 bases and J lost 6; bases outside the gene matches: 7. The CDR3 spells CATGQGPLNSPLHF. The CDR3 DNA follows: TGTGCCACCGGACAGGGGCCCCTTAATTCACCCCTCCACTTT.

This clone was counted a single time. This chain joins TRBV19 and TRBJ2-7; unclear D gene. V lost 2 bases and J lost 2, with 10 bases in between. CDR3 length: 14 amino acids. Per the germline V gene, CDR1 is LNHDA and CDR2 is SQIVND (reference sequence). The CDR3 sequence: CASSISGMAYEQYF. CDR3 sequence (DNA): TGTGCCAGTAGTATATCAGGCATGGCCTACGAGCAGTACTTC.

The chain uses TRBV28 and TRBJ1-2; 7 bases line up with TRBD1. In germline, CDR1 is MDHEN, CDR2 SYDVKM. Losses at the gene ends were 5 bases for V and 4 bases for J; bases not matched to a gene: 16. This CDR3 is 17 amino acids long. The CDR3 is CASSTPGPGGGGYGYTF. The CDR3 nucleotides read TGTGCCAGCAGTACCCCCGGCCCAGGGGGGGGTGGCTATGGCTACACCTTC.

This chain joins TRBV6-1 and TRBJ1-3; perhaps TRBD1 as D (5 bases). Germline assignment: CDR1 MNHNS and CDR2 SASEGT. There are 16 residues in the CDR3. Trimming took off 1 base at V and 1 base at J, with 11 bases between the two ends. CDR3 coding DNA: TGTGCCAGCAGTGAAGGACAGCATTTATCTGGAAACACCATATATTTT. Its protein is CASSEGQHLSGNTIYF.

With regard to this clone: The sample carries other DNA sequences with the same CDR3. The rearrangement uses TRBV18 and TRBJ2-5; D uncertain. Trimming cost V 0 bases and J 0 bases, with 2 bases left between them. CDR3 length equals 13 residues. Germline V gives CDR1 KGHSH, CDR2 LQKENI. DNA for the CDR3: TGTGCCAGCTCACCACCGAACCAAGAGACCCAGTACTTC. This encodes CASSPPNQETQYF.

The chain links TRBV30 to TRBJ2-5, with D uncertain. Germline V lookup: CDR1 GTSNPN, CDR2 SVGIG (reference sequence). CDR3 length: 12 residues. V lost 3 bases to trimming and J lost 4 bases, with 9 bases between them. The CDR3 spells CAWSEMGETQYF. CDR3 DNA sequence: TGTGCCTGGAGCGAAATGGGAGAGACCCAGTACTTC. Variable domain in full (rest from reference TRBV30 and TRBJ2-5): SQTIHQWPATLVQPVGSPLSLECTVEGTSNPNLYWYRQAAGRGLQLLFYSVGIGQISSEVPQNLSASRPQDRQFILSSKKLLLSDSGFYLCAWSEMGETQYFGPGTRLLVL.

The V call is TRBV7-2, the J call TRBJ2-3; possibly TRBD2 for D (5 bases). This CDR3 spans 16 amino acids. Trimming stripped 3 bases from V and 4 bases from J, with 17 bases between. The germline CDR1 and CDR2 sequences are SGHTA and FQGNSA. The DNA for the CDR3 is TGTGCCAGCAGCTTCGAAAACGGGAACATCGCAGATACGCAGTATTTT. It specifies CASSFENGNIADTQYF.

The genes are TRBV5-1 and TRBJ1-4; tentative D call: TRBD1 (5 bases). Trimming left V 5 bases short and J 8 bases short, with 13 bases between. This CDR3 spans 13 amino acids. Per the germline V gene, CDR1 is SGHRS and CDR2 is YFSETQ. The CDR3, as DNA: TGCGCCAGCAGGGCAGGGTTTCAGGAAAAACTGTTTTTT. Translated, it gives CASRAGFQEKLFF.

Remarks on this clone: The same CDR3 is also encoded by other DNA sequences in this sample. J is TRBJ2-7 and V is TRBV18; no definite D call. The CDR3 sequence is 11 residues long. Deletions cut 4 bases from V and 6 bases from J, with 7 bases between. Germline loops: CDR1 KGHSH, CDR2 LQKENI. The CDR3 DNA is TGTGCCAGCTCACTGGGATTCGAGCAGTACTTC. This gives the protein CASSLGFEQYF.

In DNA form, the CDR3 reads TGTGCCAGCAGCTTGTTTTGGAGTAGCGGGGGTCCTACAGATACGCAGTATTTT. Residues: CASSLFWSSGGPTDTQYF. The V gene is TRBV5-6, the J gene TRBJ2-3, with 9 positions matching TRBD2. The CDR3 has 18 amino acids. Trimming took 1 base from V and 3 from J; bases not matched to a gene: 12. Per germline, CDR1 SGHDT and CDR2 YYEEEE.